The 4 T cell receptor beta chains given below trace back to one sample, sequenced in a study of T cells in Graves' hyperthyroidism and ophthalmopathy. The investigators amplified TCR beta CDR3 regions from RNA transcripts. The HTBI set primed first-round TCR CDR3 RT-PCR. TCRdb processed the multiplex PCR reads anew with MiXCR; each CDR3 protein has one entry. The data contain some 320,000 distinct CDR3 sequences, approximately 14% of them seen just once; the ten biggest clones take up almost 35%. Sequencing was performed on blood. Receptors originate from a woman between 35 and 50 years old with Graves' ophthalmopathy.

This clonotype has ten or more counts. The rearrangement uses TRBV28 and TRBJ2-3, with TRBD1 matching over 9 bases. The CDR3 runs 18 residues. J gave up 3 bases and V 6 bases, and 16 bases lay outside the gene matches. Germline assignment: CDR1 MDHEN and CDR2 SYDVKM. Here the CDR3 DNA reads TGTGCCAGCAGCACCCCGGGACAGGGAGGAGTAGAAACAGATACGCAGTATTTT. Its protein is CASSTPGQGGVETDTQYF.

The V and J genes are TRBV19 and TRBJ2-3; D unclear. V gave up 5 bases and J gave up 6 bases, with 9 bases separating them. The germline V gene encodes CDR1 LNHDA and CDR2 SQIVND (reference sequence). The CDR3 consists of 12 residues. CDR3 region: CASSQVVDTQYF. CDR3 nucleotide sequence: TGTGCCAGTAGTCAGGTCGTGGATACGCAGTATTTT.

V is TRBV4-2 and J is TRBJ2-1, with 8 bases lining up with TRBD2. Germline V gene sequence: CDR1 LGHNA, CDR2 YNFKEQ. Unmatched junction bases numbered 4, after V lost 3 bases and J lost 3 bases. The CDR3 is 15 residues long. The CDR3 spells CASSQETSGYNEQFF. For the CDR3, the DNA is TGTGCCAGCAGCCAGGAAACTAGCGGCTACAATGAGCAGTTCTTC.

This clonotype was found many times. The V and J genes are TRBV6-1 and TRBJ2-7; 7 positions agree with TRBD1. The length of the CDR3 is 13 residues. The V gene's germline CDR1 is MNHNS and CDR2 SASEGT. The V and J ends lost 6 bases and 2 bases, in that order; junction bases with no gene match: 4. CDR3: CASRTGIAYEQYF. The CDR3 DNA sequence: TGTGCCAGCAGGACAGGGATCGCCTACGAGCAGTACTTC.